This entry lists 9 T cell receptor beta chains sequenced from one sample in a study of identical twins. Using its own MiXCR run on the 5' RACE reads, TCRdb lists one record per CDR3 protein. The sample has 690,000 or so distinct CDR3 sequences; roughly 6% are singletons. Sequencing was performed on naive T cells sorted from blood. These receptors all stem from a man between 18 and 35 years old in good health.

In this sample, this clonotype turned up a few times. The chain carries TRBV27 and TRBJ2-7, with 9 bases aligning to TRBD2. This CDR3 is built from 17 residues. Germline values: CDR1 MNHEY, CDR2 SMNVEV (reference sequence). Trimming removed 4 bases from V and 3 bases from J; junction bases left unmatched: 13. CDR3 DNA: TGTGCCAGCAGTTCTCGACCCCATAGCGGGAGTTTCTACGAGCAGTACTTC. Its protein is CASSSRPHSGSFYEQYF.

At least ten counts were recorded for this clonotype. The chain recombines TRBV12-3 or TRBV12-4 with TRBJ2-3; 8 nucleotides match TRBD1. The V segment lost 7 bases and the J segment 4 bases; nucleotides outside the gene matches: 10. CDR3 size: 15 residues. The CDR3 reads CASIPGQVFSDTQYF. CDR3 sequence (DNA): TGTGCCAGCATCCCGGGACAGGTTTTTTCAGATACGCAGTATTTT.

V gene TRBV4-2 combines with J gene TRBJ1-1; 12 bases are shared with TRBD1. Germline-derived CDR1 and CDR2 are LGHNA and YNFKEQ. V shed 7 bases, J shed 6 bases, and the junction held 9 bases outside the gene matches. The CDR3 sequence is 15 residues long. CDR3: CASTSVGQGASEAFF. As DNA, the CDR3 is TGTGCCAGCACTTCCGTGGGACAGGGGGCCTCTGAAGCTTTCTTT.

This clonotype was seen many times. The V and J genes are TRBV7-2 and TRBJ2-1; D is unresolved. The germline V gene encodes CDR1 SGHTA and CDR2 FQGNSA. V shed 4 bases and J shed 10 bases, with 11 bases lying between them. This CDR3 has 12 amino acids. The CDR3 reads CASSSLVGEQFF. CDR3 coding DNA: TGTGCCAGCAGCTCCCTTGTCGGGGAGCAGTTCTTC. Based on the CDR3 plus reference TRBV7-2 and TRBJ2-1, the full variable domain is GAGVSQSPSNKVTEKGKDVELRCDPISGHTALYWYRQSLGQGLEFLIYFQGNSAPDKSGLPSDRFSAERTGGSVSTLTIQRTQQEDSAVYLCASSSLVGEQFFGPGTRLTVL.

This chain links TRBV3-1 with TRBJ2-1; D remains ambiguous. Trimming left V 2 bases short and J 5 bases short, with 7 bases between. Germline V lookup: CDR1 LGHDT, CDR2 YNNKEL (reference sequence). The CDR3 extends over 13 amino acids. Here the CDR3 DNA reads TGTGCCAGCAGCCAACGTCCCAACAATGAGCAGTTCTTC. Translating it yields CASSQRPNNEQFF.

This clonotype was counted ten times or more. The chain uses TRBV12-3 or TRBV12-4 and TRBJ2-1; 8 nucleotides agree with TRBD2. With V trimmed by 2 bases and J by 8 bases, 5 bases remained unmatched. The CDR3 is 14 residues long. CDR3 nucleotides: TGTGCCAGCAGTTTACGGGAGGGTTATCATGAGCAGTTCTTC. Translation gives CASSLREGYHEQFF.

The chain links TRBV2 to TRBJ2-4; D remains ambiguous. V gave up 5 bases and J gave up 1 base, with 15 bases separating them. Per germline, CDR1 SNHLY and CDR2 FYNNEI. This CDR3 region has 16 residues. Here the CDR3 reads CASSPRRAKAKNIQYF. CDR3 bases: TGTGCCAGCAGTCCCCGTCGGGCCAAGGCCAAAAACATTCAGTACTTC. The variable domain in full, completed from reference TRBV2 and TRBJ2-4, reads EPEVTQTPSHQVTQMGQEVILRCVPISNHLYFYWYRQILGQKVEFLVSFYNNEISEKSEIFDDQFSVERPDGSNFTLKIRSTKLEDSAMYFCASSPRRAKAKNIQYFGAGTRLSVL.

This clonotype was observed a few times. The V call is TRBV6-2 or TRBV6-3, the J call TRBJ2-1, with 7 bases fitting TRBD2. Germline values: CDR1 MNHEY, CDR2 SVGEGT. The ends lost 1 base at V and 7 bases at J; junction bases unmatched: 4. The CDR3 sequence is 14 residues long. CDR3 coding DNA: TGTGCCAGCAGTTACTTAACGCGGGGGAATGAGCAGTTCTTC. It yields the protein CASSYLTRGNEQFF.

The CDR3 protein is CSAMGQGGDYGYTF. CDR3 DNA sequence: TGCAGTGCTATGGGACAGGGTGGCGACTATGGCTACACCTTC. The chain links TRBV20-1 to TRBJ1-2, with TRBD1 identical over 9 bases. The CDR3 has 14 amino acids. Germline assignment: CDR1 DFQATT and CDR2 SNEGSKA (reference sequence). V was clipped by 4 bases and J by 3 bases; unmatched bases: 6.